This T cell receptor beta chain came from a study of T cells expressing NK-cell markers (dated by TCRdb to 2018 to 2021). In the study overall: In sorted CD3+CD56+NKG2C+, CD3+CD56+NKG2C- and CD3+CD56-NKG2C+ T-cell subsets from several donors, TCR beta-chain repertoires were profiled. Of the eight sequenced donors, seven were found to be HCMV-seropositive and one was found to be HCMV-seronegative. The study sequenced eight donors, all healthy volunteers chosen at random: three men and five women. Sequencing of the libraries produced 2 x 150 bp reads on Illumina HiSeq 2000/2500, MiSeq or NextSeq.

To determine HCMV serostatus, a commercial ELISA kit was used to detect HCMV-specific IgG in serum. Ficoll density gradient centrifugation was used to isolate peripheral blood mononuclear cells from blood. Via the germline V gene, CDR1 is KGHDR and CDR2 SFDVKD. Reading from cysteine to phenylalanine, the CDR3 counts 14 amino acids. Only the protein is available. As for this clonotype: The antigen it recognizes is unknown.

What the study reported, not specific to this receptor: For about 6 donors, the dominant CD3+CD56+NKG2C+ clonotypes were among the top 10 CD8+ clonotypes and accounted for about 1.0-7.5% of CD8+ T cells. Those dominant clonotypes were again the most abundant among CD3+CD56-NKG2C+ cells in a few donors, at about 25-60.1%. Whether the expanded NKG2C-expressing T cell clones were specific for HCMV antigens was left unclear.

The run used an Illumina HiSeq 2000. The TCR beta cDNA libraries were made using 5'RACE template switching, a step that added both a universal primer site and unique molecular identifiers. cDNA synthesis was primed from the TCR beta constant segment and was followed by two successive PCR amplification steps. The published analysis was carried out like this. MIGEC was used to demultiplex reads and group the reads by UMI, and MiTCR was used to assemble and quantify clonotypes. Only TCR cDNA sequences supported by at least two reads were kept to exclude erroneous sequences. The tcR package was used for downstream repertoire analysis, and clonotypes were matched between fractions using CDR3 nucleotide sequence together with V segment. VDJmatch was used to annotate antigen specificity against VDJdb, with one amino acid substitution in CDR3 allowed. TCRdb reprocessed the reads, so every CDR3 protein sequence counts as one entry and DNA is not shown. TCRdb assigned the V and J calls; the authors' analysis was not used. The data table for this sample lists 350,000 to 450,000 distinct CDR3 sequences. Roughly 5.5% of the sample goes to the ten largest clones.

The TCR was taken from a man aged 18-70 years in good health. Recombination joined TRBV24-1 with TRBJ2-1; TCRdb picks TRBD1, but there is no DNA to check that call. Sample: blood T cells: a sorted CD56 or NKG2C T cell subset, CD4+ or CD8+ T cells, or bulk PBMC T cells (not recorded which). CDR3 region: CATSDDRVYNEQFF.